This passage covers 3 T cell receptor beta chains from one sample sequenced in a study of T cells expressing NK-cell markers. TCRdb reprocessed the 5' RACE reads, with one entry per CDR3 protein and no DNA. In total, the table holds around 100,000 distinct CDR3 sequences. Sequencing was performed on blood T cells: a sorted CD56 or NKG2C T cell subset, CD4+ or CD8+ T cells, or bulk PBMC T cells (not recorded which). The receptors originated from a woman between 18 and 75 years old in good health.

CDR3 sequence: CASSLERDWTGEAFF. The chain is built from TRBV12-3 or TRBV12-4 and TRBJ1-1; there is no DNA to check the TCRdb D call of TRBD1. This CDR3 has 15 amino acids.

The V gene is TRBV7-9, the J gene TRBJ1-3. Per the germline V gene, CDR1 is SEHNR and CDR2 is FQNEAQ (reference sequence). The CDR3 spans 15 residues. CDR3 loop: CASSLGLISGNTIYF.

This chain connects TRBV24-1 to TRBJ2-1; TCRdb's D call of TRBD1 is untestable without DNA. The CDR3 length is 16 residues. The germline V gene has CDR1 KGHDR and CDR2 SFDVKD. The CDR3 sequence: CATSDGGGWGYNEQFF.